Each of the 11 T cell receptor beta chains below was sequenced from the same sample in a study of blood T cells in healthy people across ages. For the second PCR, which ran for 7 to 11 cycles, a sample-barcoded 5' primer and a J-beta primer mix were used. TCRdb passed the 5' RACE reads through MiXCR, listing each CDR3 protein once. The table includes about 540,000 distinct CDR3 sequences, less than 25% detected once. These same data were also listed under a study on T cells of mothers and their children.

The sequenced material came from blood. The receptors stem from a boy aged 5-17 years in good health.

The V call is TRBV20-1, the J call TRBJ2-1, with 10 nucleotides matching TRBD2. The germline V gene encodes CDR1 DFQATT and CDR2 SNEGSKA (reference sequence). This CDR3 has 18 residues. The ends lost 2 bases at V and 0 bases at J; junction bases unmatched: 10. In DNA form, the CDR3 reads TGCAGTGCTAGATCCTTCGCTAGCGGGGGACCCTCCTACAATGAGCAGTTCTTC. Residues: CSARSFASGGPSYNEQFF.

V usage is TRBV11-2 and J usage is TRBJ2-1; 10 nucleotides align to TRBD2. The CDR3 loop spans 16 amino acids. The V segment lost 2 bases and the J segment 7 bases; nucleotides outside the gene matches: 8. Germline V gene data show CDR1 as SGHAT and CDR2 as FQNNGV. CDR3 loop: CASSLSQRGGFNEQFF. CDR3 nucleotide sequence: TGTGCCAGCAGCTTATCTCAGCGGGGGGGCTTTAATGAGCAGTTCTTC.

The chain employs TRBV4-1 and TRBJ2-5; 9 positions match TRBD1. CDR1 and CDR2 (germline): MGHRA, YSYEKL. Trimming at V came to 3 bases and at J to 11 bases, leaving 25 bases not matched to a gene. The CDR3 length is 19 residues. As DNA, the CDR3 is TGCGCCAGCAGCCACCAAACCGGGACAGGGAGGTTTAACCTACCCGGGCAGTACTTC. Translating gives CASSHQTGTGRFNLPGQYF.

In this sample, this clonotype turned up a few times. The chain recombines TRBV20-1 with TRBJ2-4, with TRBD1 as a possible D gene (6 bases). The CDR3 covers 13 residues. Germline V gives CDR1 DFQATT, CDR2 SNEGSKA (reference sequence). With 5 bases removed from V and 6 bases from J, the gap between germline ends came to 14 bases. The CDR3 DNA reads TGCAGTGCTCGGGACATCATGGGAAACATTCAGTACTTC. Translating it yields CSARDIMGNIQYF.

Turning to this clonotype: One end of the junction does not line up with germline, which may come from a read error. The chain uses TRBV12-3 or TRBV12-4 and TRBJ2-3, with D perhaps TRBD2 (6 bases). The CDR3 is 15 residues long. CDR3 sequence: CASSSPGVGPDAQYF. In DNA, the CDR3 is TGTGCCAGCAGCTCCCCGGGGGTAGGACCAGATGCGCAGTATTTT.

Only a few counts were recorded for this clonotype. This chain uses TRBV10-3 with TRBJ1-6; D perhaps matches TRBD1 (6 bases). The germline gives CDR1 ENHRY, CDR2 SYGVKD. This CDR3 is 13 amino acids long. Between the trimmed V and J ends, which lost 1 base and 9 bases, there was a span of 7 bases. CDR3 coding DNA: TGTGCCATCAGTGAGTTACAGGGTTCACCCCTCCACTTT. Translated, it gives CAISELQGSPLHF.

J is TRBJ1-2 and V is TRBV6-6, with D perhaps matching TRBD1 (6 bases). The V end was cut by 4 bases, the J end by 6 bases, with 18 bases between. This CDR3 is built from 15 residues. CDR1 is MNHNY and CDR2 is SVGAGI in the germline V gene (reference sequence). Here the CDR3 DNA reads TGTGCCAGCAGTTTCCCCGACAGGATAAAGGATGGCTACACCTTC. Amino acids: CASSFPDRIKDGYTF.

This chain joins TRBV12-3 or TRBV12-4 and TRBJ1-1; no clear D gene. This CDR3 comprises 13 residues. The V end was cut by 3 bases, the J end by 0 bases, with 5 bases between. CDR3 residues: CASSFGLNTEAFF. Here the CDR3 DNA reads TGTGCCAGCAGTTTTGGGTTGAACACTGAAGCTTTCTTT.

This chain uses TRBV5-1 with TRBJ2-5; perhaps TRBD1 as D (6 bases). The J call may be faulty, since TRBJ2-7 better matches the DNA end. Germline-derived CDR1 and CDR2 are SGHRS and YFSETQ. The CDR3 length is 14 residues. DNA of the CDR3: TGCGCCAGCAGCTTCCGGGACACCTCCTACGAGCAGTACTTC. Its protein product is CASSFRDTSYEQYF.

This clonotype was found a few times. The rearrangement uses TRBV7-3 and TRBJ2-2; 10 bases are shared with TRBD2. The CDR3 sequence is 15 residues long. After removal of 2 bases from V and 6 bases from J, the junction contained 3 bases not matched to a gene. Germline-derived CDR1 and CDR2 are SGHTA and FQGTGA. This CDR3 is CASSLAAGGPGELFF. The CDR3 nucleotides read TGTGCCAGCAGCTTAGCAGCGGGAGGGCCCGGGGAGCTGTTTTTT.

This clonotype has more than one count but fewer than ten. V is TRBV18 and J is TRBJ2-3; D call uncertain. Germline assignment: CDR1 KGHSH and CDR2 LQKENI. V gave up 1 base and J gave up 2 bases, with 10 bases separating them. The CDR3 extends over 15 amino acids. CDR3: CASSPQARPTDTQYF. DNA of the CDR3: TGTGCCAGCTCACCACAAGCGCGGCCCACAGATACGCAGTATTTT.